What follows is one T cell receptor (beta chain) and its context. The data belong to a study of OX40 agonist ivuxolimab in advanced cancers. Study context: Across the patients, intravenous ivuxolimab was delivered every 2 weeks at 0.01 to 10 mg/kg.

Using immunoSEQ multiplex PCR, the repertoire was profiled, and TCRdb retains in-frame clones only, with some absent. The repertoire includes 99,000 or so clones, over 75% of them detected once, and roughly 0.31% sits in the top ten. V shed 3 bases and J 4 bases; nucleotides not matched to a gene: 1. Germline values: CDR1 SGHTA, CDR2 FQGTGA. CDR3 size: 14 residues. The sequences come from CD4+ or CD8+ T cells sorted from blood, collected in a trial of the OX40 agonist ivuxolimab. The rearrangement uses TRBV7-3 and TRBJ2-3; 10 bases are a match to TRBD1. The clonotype originates from an adult with an advanced solid tumor such as melanoma, head and neck, liver or kidney cancer. The CDR3 DNA follows: TGTGCCAGCAGCTTGACAGGGGGCGCAGATACGCAGTATTTT. Translating it yields CASSLTGGADTQYF. The full variable domain, completed using reference TRBV7-3 and TRBJ2-3, is GAGVSQTPSNKVTEKGKYVELRCDPISGHTALYWYRQSLGQGPEFLIYFQGTGAADDSGLPNDRFFAVRPEGSVSTLKIQRTERGDSAVYLCASSLTGGADTQYFGPGTRLTVL.